This entry concerns a single T cell receptor (beta chain). Produced via immunoSEQ multiplex PCR; TCRdb's table is partial and in-frame only. The sample records around 100,000 clones, 85% to 90% being singletons. This sample is part of a study of control samples from healthy donors and cancer patients. This CDR3 contains 14 residues. With 6 bases removed from V and 5 bases from J, the gap between germline ends came to 19 bases. The germline V gene encodes CDR1 SQVTM and CDR2 ANQGSEA. This receptor was taken from a man younger than 45 in good health. Sequencing was performed on blood. The rearrangement uses TRBV29-1 and TRBJ1-2; D ambiguous. CDR3 DNA: TGCAGCGTCGAAACCTATGAGAGGGAATATGGCTACACCTTC. Translating it yields CSVETYEREYGYTF.